The 14 T cell receptor beta chains listed next were all sequenced from one sample in a study of CD8+ T cells in alopecia areata. The sequencing template was cDNA reverse transcribed from extracted RNA. Repertoires were generated with immunoSEQ multiplex PCR, while TCRdb's copy carries only in-frame clones and drops some. Here the sample spans 150,000 or so clones, more than 45% being singletons. Sequencing used CD8+ T cells sorted from blood, obtained at week 0. Every receptor here comes from a human donor with alopecia areata.

This clone was recorded once. The V gene is TRBV4-3, the J gene TRBJ2-3; a weak D match, TRBD2 (5 bases). The CDR3 length is 17 residues. In germline, CDR1 is LGHNA, CDR2 YSLEER. With 3 bases removed from V and 4 bases from J, the gap between germline ends came to 20 bases. The CDR3 spells CASSQLAPGYESDTQYF. CDR3 in DNA: TGCGCCAGCAGCCAGCTCGCTCCGGGGTACGAATCAGATACGCAGTATTTT.

The chain uses TRBV9 and TRBJ2-3, with D perhaps matching TRBD1 (5 bases). The V end lost 4 bases, the J end lost 1 base, and 10 bases lay between the germline ends. The CDR3 runs to 14 residues. The germline CDR1 and CDR2 sequences are SGDLS and YYNGEE. Here the CDR3 reads CASSSRQRTDTQYF. For the CDR3, the DNA is TGTGCCAGCAGCTCCCGACAGCGCACAGATACGCAGTATTTT.

The chain joins TRBV15 to TRBJ2-3; D possibly corresponds to TRBD2 (6 bases). The length of the CDR3 is 16 residues. The germline gives CDR1 LNHNV, CDR2 YYDKDF (reference sequence). The V gene lost 4 bases and the J gene lost 2 bases, with 16 bases spanning the gap. CDR3 region: CATSIIPRGITDTQYF. The CDR3 DNA is TGTGCCACCAGCATTATACCCCGGGGGATCACAGATACGCAGTATTTT.

V gene TRBV15 combines with J gene TRBJ2-7; D unclear. Germline V gene data show CDR1 as LNHNV and CDR2 as YYDKDF (reference sequence). The CDR3 sequence is 16 residues long. The V and J ends lost 5 bases and 2 bases respectively, with 19 bases between them. Here the CDR3 reads CATSLRASTSAYEQYF. CDR3 nucleotide sequence: TGTGCCACCAGCTTACGGGCTTCTACCTCGGCCTACGAGCAGTACTTC.

Written as DNA, the CDR3 is TGCGCCAGCAGCCAAGGTATTGGCAGCGCTGAAGCTTTCTTT. Translation: CASSQGIGSAEAFF. The genes are TRBV4-3 and TRBJ1-1; D gene unclear. The CDR3 sequence is 14 residues long. The germline V gene encodes CDR1 LGHNA and CDR2 YSLEER. V lost 1 base and J 6 bases, leaving 12 bases between the germline ends.

This rearrangement joins TRBV27 to TRBJ1-1; D remains unclear. This CDR3 contains 15 residues. The V end lost 4 bases, the J end lost 5 bases, and 17 bases lay between the germline ends. Germline CDR1 reads MNHEY; CDR2 reads SMNVEV (reference sequence). CDR3 in DNA: TGTGCCAGCAGTTCCCTTAACAGTGGGGTGACTGAAGCTTTCTTT. Translated, it gives CASSSLNSGVTEAFF.

J is TRBJ2-3 and V is TRBV7-8; no definite D call. Germline loops: CDR1 SGHVS, CDR2 FQNEAQ. Trimming removed 0 bases from V and 0 bases from J, with 7 bases in between. This CDR3 comprises 15 residues. The CDR3 spells CASSLAYQSTDTQYF. CDR3 DNA sequence: TGTGCCAGCAGCTTAGCATATCAGAGCACAGATACGCAGTATTTT.

This clone was observed once. The chain carries TRBV25-1 and TRBJ1-2; no clear D. This CDR3 spans 11 amino acids. CDR1 and CDR2 from the germline V gene are MGHDK and SYGVNS. V was clipped by 4 bases and J by 8 bases, with 8 bases between them. CDR3 sequence reads: CASSVGRGYTF. CDR3 sequence (DNA): TGTGCCAGCAGTGTGGGTAGGGGCTACACCTTC.

This clone was counted once. This sequence joins TRBV6-5 and TRBJ1-5; TRBD1 agrees at 8 bases. Germline V lookup: CDR1 MNHEY, CDR2 SVGAGI. The CDR3 is 15 residues long. The junction had 6 bases not matched to a gene; V was cut back by 5 bases and J by 3 bases. CDR3 residues: CASSPRTGNNQPQHF. The CDR3 region has the DNA TGTGCCAGCAGTCCCCGGACAGGGAACAATCAGCCCCAGCATTTT.

V and J are TRBV19 and TRBJ2-1, with 7 bases matching TRBD2. CDR3 length: 15 residues. Trimming at V came to 3 bases and at J to 5 bases, leaving 7 bases not matched to a gene. Looked up from germline, CDR1 is LNHDA and CDR2 is SQIVND (reference sequence). The CDR3 region has the DNA TGTGCCAGTAGTATTTGGGGGACTACCGACAATGAGCAGTTCTTC. This translates into CASSIWGTTDNEQFF.

The chain is built from TRBV7-2 and TRBJ1-2; no clear D gene. This CDR3 has 14 amino acids. V lost 4 bases and J 0 bases, leaving 9 bases between the germline ends. In germline, CDR1 is SGHTA, CDR2 FQGNSA. Here the CDR3 reads CASSSDGPNYGYTF. The CDR3 coding sequence is TGTGCCAGCAGCTCAGACGGACCTAACTATGGCTACACCTTC. The variable domain in full, with the rest retrieved from reference TRBV7-2 and TRBJ1-2, is GAGVSQSPSNKVTEKGKDVELRCDPISGHTALYWYRQSLGQGLEFLIYFQGNSAPDKSGLPSDRFSAERTGGSVSTLTIQRTQQEDSAVYLCASSSDGPNYGYTFGSGTRLTVV.

V gene TRBV4-1 combines with J gene TRBJ1-1; D gene uncertain. The V end was cut by 5 bases, the J end by 4 bases, with 11 bases between. Germline V lookup: CDR1 MGHRA, CDR2 YSYEKL. CDR3 size: 13 residues. The CDR3 coding sequence is TGCGCCAGCAGCTATTCCGCAGGCACTGAAGCTTTCTTT. It yields the protein CASSYSAGTEAFF.

This clone has only a few counts. The V gene is TRBV7-3, the J gene TRBJ1-1; D uncertain. This CDR3 has 13 amino acids. Trimming cost V 1 base and J 9 bases, with 12 bases left between them. Germline V lookup: CDR1 SGHTA, CDR2 FQGTGA. CDR3 sequence reads: CASSLNQGRKAFF. In DNA, the CDR3 is TGTGCCAGCAGCTTAAACCAAGGACGGAAAGCTTTCTTT.

The rearrangement links TRBV13 to TRBJ1-2; possible D gene TRBD1, 6 bases. Germline CDR1 and CDR2: PRHDT and FYEKMQ (reference sequence). This CDR3 contains 15 residues. Trimming removed 2 bases from V and 2 bases from J, with 12 bases in between. This CDR3 reads CASSLWTEGNYGYTF. The CDR3 DNA reads as TGTGCCAGCAGCTTATGGACAGAGGGAAACTATGGCTACACCTTC.